These 18 T cell receptor beta chains were all obtained from the same sample, sequenced in a study of monozygotic twins with inflammatory bowel disease. TCRdb re-called the 5' RACE reads, yielding one record per CDR3 amino acid sequence without DNA. This table lists 350,000 to 400,000 distinct CDR3 sequences. Sequenced: blood. These TCRs come from a human donor with ulcerative colitis or Crohn's disease, or a healthy co-twin of an affected twin (not recorded which).

This chain links TRBV6-2 or TRBV6-3 with TRBJ2-1; as DNA is missing, the TRBD1 call by TCRdb cannot be tested. Germline assignment: CDR1 MNHEY and CDR2 SVGEGT. The CDR3 loop spans 17 amino acids. The CDR3 loop reads CASTPGIREQGSNEQFF.

The chain has TRBV29-1 and TRBJ2-5. The germline V gene has CDR1 SQVTM and CDR2 ANQGSEA. The CDR3 covers 12 residues. CDR3 residues: CSVQKIQETQYF.

This chain links TRBV19 with TRBJ2-1; as DNA is missing, the TRBD1 call by TCRdb cannot be tested. CDR1 is LNHDA, CDR2 SQIVND, per germline (reference sequence). The length of the CDR3 is 14 residues. The CDR3 here is CASSAAGDYNEQFF.

V usage is TRBV5-1 and J usage is TRBJ2-5; TCRdb's D gene call, TRBD2, goes unchecked for lack of DNA. Germline V gives CDR1 SGHRS, CDR2 YFSETQ. This CDR3 is 18 amino acids long. This CDR3 is CASSQAKAGGLTAETQYF.

V and J are TRBV5-1 and TRBJ1-3. Germline values: CDR1 SGHRS, CDR2 YFSETQ. The CDR3 length is 11 residues. This chain's CDR3 is CASTDGNTIYF.

The rearrangement links TRBV11-2 to TRBJ2-1; TCRdb's D gene call, TRBD2, goes unchecked for lack of DNA. Germline CDR1 and CDR2: SGHAT and FQNNGV. The CDR3 extends over 19 amino acids. CDR3 in amino acids: CASSLDRMTSGGAYNEQFF.

The V call is TRBV24-1, the J call TRBJ1-1. Germline CDR1 is KGHDR and CDR2 is SFDVKD. The CDR3 has 12 residues. This CDR3 reads CATSDRDAEAFF.

The rearrangement joins TRBV3-1 to TRBJ2-3; TCRdb's D call, TRBD2, is unchecked because there is no DNA. CDR1 is LGHDT, CDR2 YNNKEL, per germline (reference sequence). The CDR3 has 14 residues. The CDR3 reads CASSFSGGPDTQYF.

The rearrangement joins TRBV20-1 to TRBJ2-1; the TCRdb D gene call, TRBD1, has no DNA to confirm it. CDR3 size: 18 residues. CDR1 DFQATT and CDR2 SNEGSKA come from the germline V gene (reference sequence). The CDR3 spells CSARAGTTGSLVLGEQFF.

The chain links TRBV7-2 to TRBJ2-2; TCRdb indicates TRBD1, and absent DNA this call remains unverified. The CDR3 spans 15 residues. The V gene's germline CDR1 is SGHTA and CDR2 FQGNSA. This CDR3 reads CASSPLTGGTGELFF.

This chain uses TRBV28 with TRBJ2-1. Germline lookup yields CDR1 MDHEN and CDR2 SYDVKM. The CDR3 covers 16 residues. CDR3 sequence: CASSPIDWSSYNEQFF.

The V call is TRBV6-5, the J call TRBJ2-7; the D call from TCRdb, TRBD1, cannot be confirmed without DNA. This CDR3 comprises 16 residues. CDR1 is MNHEY, CDR2 SVGAGI, per germline. The chain's CDR3 is CASSYSMGQGVGEQYF.

This rearrangement joins TRBV6-6 to TRBJ2-2; TCRdb proposes TRBD2, but this gene call is untestable without DNA. Germline V gene lookup returns CDR1 MNHNY and CDR2 SVGAGI (reference sequence). The CDR3 is 14 residues long. CDR3 in amino acids: CASSYLGPAGELFF.

J is TRBJ1-2 and V is TRBV7-2. This CDR3 has 13 residues. Germline values: CDR1 SGHTA, CDR2 FQGNSA. CDR3 sequence reads: CASSLDWSRGYTF. Together with reference TRBV7-2 and TRBJ1-2, the CDR3 gives the full variable domain: GAGVSQSPSNKVTEKGKDVELRCDPISGHTALYWYRQSLGQGLEFLIYFQGNSAPDKSGLPSDRFSAERTGGSVSTLTIQRTQQEDSAVYLCASSLDWSRGYTFGSGTRLTVV.

The chain employs TRBV12-3 or TRBV12-4 and TRBJ2-1; TCRdb outputs TRBD2, but without DNA this stays unchecked. The CDR3 contains 17 residues. CDR3 sequence: CASSFTRGLDLHNEQFF.

The gene calls are TRBV30 and TRBJ2-1; TCRdb reports TRBD1, a call that lacks DNA to check it against. Germline CDR1 GTSNPN, CDR2 SVGIG (reference sequence). This CDR3 comprises 15 residues. CDR3 loop: CAWMHWGGLYNEQFF.

CDR3 protein: CASSSRQGRSYNEQFF. The chain uses TRBV11-2 and TRBJ2-1; the D call from TCRdb, TRBD1, cannot be confirmed without DNA. The germline CDR1 and CDR2 sequences are SGHAT and FQNNGV. The CDR3 spans 16 residues.

The chain has TRBV4-1 and TRBJ1-5. This CDR3 comprises 16 residues. Germline assignment: CDR1 MGHRA and CDR2 YSYEKL. This CDR3 is CASSQEGRNSNQPQHF.